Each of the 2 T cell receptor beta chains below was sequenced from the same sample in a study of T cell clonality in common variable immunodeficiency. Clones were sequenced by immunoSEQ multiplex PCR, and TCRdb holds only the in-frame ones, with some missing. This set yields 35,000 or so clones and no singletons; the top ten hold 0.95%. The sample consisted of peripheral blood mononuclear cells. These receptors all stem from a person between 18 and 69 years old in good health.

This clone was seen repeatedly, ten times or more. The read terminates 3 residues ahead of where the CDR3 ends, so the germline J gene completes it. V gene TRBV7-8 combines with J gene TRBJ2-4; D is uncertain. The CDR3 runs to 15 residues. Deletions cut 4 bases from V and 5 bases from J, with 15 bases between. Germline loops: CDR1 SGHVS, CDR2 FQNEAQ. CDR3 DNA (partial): TGTGCCAGCAGCTCCCGAGGCATCGTCGAAAACATT. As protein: CASSSRGIVENI. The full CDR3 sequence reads CASSSRGIVENIQYF.

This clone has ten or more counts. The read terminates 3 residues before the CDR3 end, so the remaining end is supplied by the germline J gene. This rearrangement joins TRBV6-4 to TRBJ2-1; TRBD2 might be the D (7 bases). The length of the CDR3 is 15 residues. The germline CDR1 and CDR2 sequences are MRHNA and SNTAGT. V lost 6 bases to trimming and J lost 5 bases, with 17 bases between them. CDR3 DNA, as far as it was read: TGTGCCAGCAGCTCTGAGGGGGGGTTAAACAATGAG. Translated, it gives CASSSEGGLNNE. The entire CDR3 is CASSSEGGLNNEQFF.